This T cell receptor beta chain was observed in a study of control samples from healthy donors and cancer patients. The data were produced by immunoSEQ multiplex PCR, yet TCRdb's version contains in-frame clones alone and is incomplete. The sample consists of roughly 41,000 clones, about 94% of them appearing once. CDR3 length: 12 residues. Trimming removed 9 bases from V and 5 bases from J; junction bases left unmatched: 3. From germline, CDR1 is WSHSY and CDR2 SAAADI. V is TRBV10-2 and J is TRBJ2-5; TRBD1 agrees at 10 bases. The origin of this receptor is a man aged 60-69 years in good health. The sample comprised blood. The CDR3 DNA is TGCGCCAGTGGGGGACAGGGGGAGACCCAGTACTTC. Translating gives CASGGQGETQYF.